This TCR beta chain was sequenced during a study of shared clonotypes between healthy human individuals. Background on the study: Those who served as donors were a couple of women and three men between the ages of 18 and 49. CD4 naive and memory got three plates each, CD8 naive two, CD8 memory one. Regarding the study as a whole: The study found lower generation probabilities in non-shared clonotypes than in those shared by all four donors.

Concerning this clone itself: The antigen is not known.

Data came from immunoSEQ multiplex PCR; TCRdb stores just in-frame clones and leaves some out. This repertoire shows millions of clones, 85% to 95% found once; its top ten account for more than 0.95%. Naivety among CD8 cells was defined by CD45RO negativity and positive CCR7 selection, thereby excluding terminally differentiated effector memory CD45RA+ cells. Trimming pared 3 bases from V and 3 bases from J, leaving 14 bases between. This CDR3 is built from 16 residues. Germline-derived CDR1 and CDR2 are KGHSH and LQKENI. The chain joins TRBV18 to TRBJ1-4, with a possible D match to TRBD1 (5 bases). Specimen: naive CD8+ T cells sorted from blood. The receptor was isolated from a man between 18 and 35 years old in good health. The CDR3 nucleotides read TGTGCCAGCTCACCCGACTGGGGCGACGCTAATGAAAAACTGTTTTTT. This translates into CASSPDWGDANEKLFF.